This note documents a single T cell receptor beta chain sequence. The antigen it recognizes is unknown. Per-base qualities were not stored, and no clone one base away is much larger. The immunoSEQ Assay, a bias-controlled multiplex PCR, was used to amplify TCRbeta CDR3 regions from genomic DNA. The authors processed their data as follows. The number of nucleated cells in each sample was estimated by amplification of reference gene primers within the assay. To quantify the absolute abundance of each unique TCRbeta CDR3 rearrangement, sequence reads were collapsed and filtered. For each sample, productive Simpson clonality was calculated as the square root of Simpson's diversity index over productive rearrangements. As stored in TCRdb, this immuneACCESS dataset retains in-frame rearrangements with V and J assigned. A fraction of the clones does not appear; measured against another copy, unresolved V genes explain less than half of the discrepancy, and the remainder lacks a known reason. The DNA was the basis for D and trimming; V, J and clone size are from that table. This sample gives about 160,000 clones in total; around 90% of them show up just once. The top ten clonotypes cover under 0.65% of the sample.

One collaborating source in Seattle enrolled patients while the patients were actively infected and followed the patients over time throughout the course of disease. The collaborating institutions used their own protocols to collect whole blood in K2EDTA tubes. For TCRbeta analysis, collaborators shipped samples in one of three forms: frozen whole blood, isolated PBMCs, or DNA extracted from either of those sample types. Compared with germline, V lacks 6 bases and J lacks 5 bases; bases without a gene match: 6. In the germline V gene, CDR1 corresponds to SQVTM and CDR2 to ANQGSEA. The CDR3 goes from the cysteine to the phenylalanine over 12 residues. Only the CDR3 DNA is retained, 36 bases long and in frame from the first base. The sample comes from a study of blood T cell repertoires in COVID-19 (dated by TCRdb to 2020 to 2021). A note on the overall study: Collaborator samples came from the United States, Italy and Spain and covered acute and convalescent phases of COVID-19. The prospective study material was composed of cDNA or gDNA derived from T cells, B-cell-depleted T cells, or PBMCs. Deeply sampled blood TCRbeta repertoires from subjects exposed to, actively infected with, or recovered from COVID-19 were included in the dataset. The repertoires were released in a freely available public database intended as a resource for research on the immune response to SARS-CoV-2. Samples were obtained from the ongoing ImmuneRACE study (first 160 participants) and from about 1,300 subjects provided by 6 global collaborators. A de-identified subject ID, COVID-19 status, age in years and sex were almost always included in the sample metadata. Where available, HLA class I and class II types were obtained from metadata supplied by the sample provider rather than from assay-based typing.

Study-wide findings and limitations: How much clinical and demographic metadata was included differed by source and by participant, and the metadata was provided uncurated.

The sequenced sample was peripheral blood. The TCR comes from a man between 60 and 75 years old with COVID-19, enrolled during active disease. The sequence links TRBV29-1 to TRBJ1-1; 7 bases in the junction line up with TRBD1. The CDR3 region has the sequence CSVMQGVTEAFF. The DNA reads TGCAGCGTCATGCAGGGGGTGACTGAAGCTTTCTTT.